This T cell receptor (beta chain) comes out of a study of cytomegalovirus exposure and HLA in healthy donors. Whole-study results and caveats: About 87% or about 30% of the time was how often most TCR beta V segments were productive, according to an earlier analysis. Some V segments (TRBV6-2 and TRBV6-3 among them) were excluded as indistinguishable.

A word on this clone: As yet, its antigen is unknown.

The CDR3 contains 13 residues. Germline V CDR1 and CDR2: SGHTA, FQGNSA. V was clipped by 5 bases and J by 9 bases; unmatched bases: 4. The PCR used 60 Vbeta and 13 Jbeta primers. Libraries were prepared by immunoSEQ multiplex PCR; TCRdb keeps only in-frame clonotypes and omits some of them. The data hold over 100,000 clones, with 74% observed a single time. Participants comprised healthy donors of bone marrow. Sequencing used PBMCs. This TCR was recovered from a man aged 30-40 years in good health and CMV-seropositive. The V and J genes are TRBV7-2 and TRBJ1-6; 7 nucleotides align to TRBD1. The DNA for the CDR3 is TGTGCCAGCAGCCCAGACAGGGTTTCACCCCTCCACTTT. As protein: CASSPDRVSPLHF.